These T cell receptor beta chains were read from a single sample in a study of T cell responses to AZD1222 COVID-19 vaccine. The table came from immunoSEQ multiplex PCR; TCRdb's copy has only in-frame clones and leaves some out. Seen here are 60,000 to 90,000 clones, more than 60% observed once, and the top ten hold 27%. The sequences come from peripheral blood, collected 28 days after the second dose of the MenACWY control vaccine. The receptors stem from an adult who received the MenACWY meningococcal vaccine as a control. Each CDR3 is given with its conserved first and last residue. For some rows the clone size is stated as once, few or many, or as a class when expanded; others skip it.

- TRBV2 CASSGRIDLGTGELFF
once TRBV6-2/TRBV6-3 CASSYSSGGSGPYNTGELFF
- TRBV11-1 CASSLLSQRNTEAFF
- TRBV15 CATSRDWGGANTQYF
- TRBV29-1 CSVEDLGEQFF
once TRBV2 CASSEQGQLTYEQYF
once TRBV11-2 CASSLGPSGTGDTQYF
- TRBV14 CASSQTLVSLYGYTF
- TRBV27 CASSQGVGYEQYF
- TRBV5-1 CASSLGIDRGEEKLFF
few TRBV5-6 CASSLWDSYYTF
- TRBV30 CAWGPGEAEAFF
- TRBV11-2 CASSPRMREYNEQFF
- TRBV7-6 CASSPGQGPFEQYF
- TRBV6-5 CASSSRQAGNTIYF
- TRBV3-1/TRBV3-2 CASSQQGFGTQYF
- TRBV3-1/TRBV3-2 CASSPYSRQGAPWLLDTQYF
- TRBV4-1 CASSQGRGAGNTIYF
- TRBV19 CASSYGRGDGYTF
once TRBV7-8 CASSFQGNQPQHF
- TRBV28 CASSLRDGYTF
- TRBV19 CASQGRAGSGGYTF
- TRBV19 CADSGRKETQYF
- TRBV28 CASSSPIYRGSGNQPQHF
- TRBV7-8 CASAPRTSRGYTF
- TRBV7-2 CASSLEDSSPLHF
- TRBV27 CASSFAQGEIFEQYF
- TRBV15 CATSRVGDTQYF
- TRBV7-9 CASSTSGLEQYF
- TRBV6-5 CASSYTGLAGGETQYF
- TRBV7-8 CASSLAGGGEQFF
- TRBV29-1 CSVGAAYEQFF
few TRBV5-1 CASAPQVNYGYTF
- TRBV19 CASNVGRGSYQPQHF
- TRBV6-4 CASSDSIDTQYF
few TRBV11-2 CASSAAGGEQYF
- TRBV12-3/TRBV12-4 CASSLDRRVGYTF
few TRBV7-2 CASSLWGSSNQPQHF
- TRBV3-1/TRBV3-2 CASSQGTKNIQYF
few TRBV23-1 CASSPPNSGTGAFGYTF
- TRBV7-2 CASSLARGPTNIQYF
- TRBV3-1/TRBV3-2 CASRFQGDRRAGELFF
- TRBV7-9 CASSNVDRGNTEAFF
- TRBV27 CASSPGTSGSSNEQFF
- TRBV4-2 CASSQEGGTLGEKLFF
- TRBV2 CAGGTKPGLEQYF
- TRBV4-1 CASSQVPGGGELFF
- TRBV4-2 CASSQVGPYEQYF
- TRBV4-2 CASSQDPGVGRPNQPQHF
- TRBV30 CACGRGGGGELFF
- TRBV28 CASSSGQGARGYTF
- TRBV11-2 CASSLGLGRIVKAFF
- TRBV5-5 CASSSQIDPGDSPLHF
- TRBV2 CASNRQGNIQYF
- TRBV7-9 CASSLYDGSFNTGELFF
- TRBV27 CASSKTGVYEQYF
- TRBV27 CAHSGTDYGYTF
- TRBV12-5 CASGLTGGITGELFF
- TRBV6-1 CASSEDGGKYQPQHF